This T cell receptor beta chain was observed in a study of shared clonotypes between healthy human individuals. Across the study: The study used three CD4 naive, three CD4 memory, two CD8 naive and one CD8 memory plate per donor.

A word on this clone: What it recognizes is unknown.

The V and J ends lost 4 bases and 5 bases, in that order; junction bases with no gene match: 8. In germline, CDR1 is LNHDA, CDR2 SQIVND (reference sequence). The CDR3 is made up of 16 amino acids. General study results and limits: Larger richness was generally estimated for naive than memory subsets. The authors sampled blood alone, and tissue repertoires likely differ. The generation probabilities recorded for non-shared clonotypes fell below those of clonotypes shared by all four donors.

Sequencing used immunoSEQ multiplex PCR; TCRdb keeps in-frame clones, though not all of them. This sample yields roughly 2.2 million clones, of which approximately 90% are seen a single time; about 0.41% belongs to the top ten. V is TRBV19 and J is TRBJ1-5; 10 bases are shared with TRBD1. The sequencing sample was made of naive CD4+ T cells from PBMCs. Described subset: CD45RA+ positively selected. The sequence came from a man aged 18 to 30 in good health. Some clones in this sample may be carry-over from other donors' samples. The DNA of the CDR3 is TGTGCCAGTAGTACCTGGACAGGGGGATTAGATCAGCCCCAGCATTTT. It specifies CASSTWTGGLDQPQHF.